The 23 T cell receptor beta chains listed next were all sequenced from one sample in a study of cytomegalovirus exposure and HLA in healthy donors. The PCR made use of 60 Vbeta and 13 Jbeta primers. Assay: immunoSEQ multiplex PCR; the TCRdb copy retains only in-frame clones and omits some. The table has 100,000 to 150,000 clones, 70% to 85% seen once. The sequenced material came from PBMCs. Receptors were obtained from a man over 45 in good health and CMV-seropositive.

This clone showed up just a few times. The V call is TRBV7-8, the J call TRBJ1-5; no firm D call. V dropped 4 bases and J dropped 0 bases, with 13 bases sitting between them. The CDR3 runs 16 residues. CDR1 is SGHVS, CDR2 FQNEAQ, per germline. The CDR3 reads CASSSLAGYSNQPQHF. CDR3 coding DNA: TGTGCCAGCAGCTCCCTAGCAGGTTATAGCAATCAGCCCCAGCATTTT.

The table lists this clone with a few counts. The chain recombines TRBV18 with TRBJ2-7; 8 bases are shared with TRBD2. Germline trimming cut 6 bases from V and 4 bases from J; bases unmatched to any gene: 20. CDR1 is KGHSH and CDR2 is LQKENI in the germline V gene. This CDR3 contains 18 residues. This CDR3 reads CASSPGGFLPGRKYEQYF. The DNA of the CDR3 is TGTGCCAGCTCGCCGGGAGGGTTCCTTCCGGGACGGAAGTACGAGCAGTACTTC.

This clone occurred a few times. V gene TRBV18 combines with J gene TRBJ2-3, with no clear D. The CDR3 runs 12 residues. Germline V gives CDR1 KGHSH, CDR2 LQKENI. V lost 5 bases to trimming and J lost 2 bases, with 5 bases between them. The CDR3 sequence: CASSSNTDTQYF. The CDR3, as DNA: TGTGCCAGCTCATCAAACACAGATACGCAGTATTTT.

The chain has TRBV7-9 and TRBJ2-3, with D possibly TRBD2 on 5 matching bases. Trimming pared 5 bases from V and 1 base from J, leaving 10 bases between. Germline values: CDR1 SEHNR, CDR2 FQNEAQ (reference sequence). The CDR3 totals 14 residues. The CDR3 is CASSILGGTDTQYF. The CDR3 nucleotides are TGTGCCAGCAGCATCCTCGGGGGCACAGATACGCAGTATTTT. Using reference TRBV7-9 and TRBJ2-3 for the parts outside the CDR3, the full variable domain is DTGVSQNPRHKITKRGQNVTFRCDPISEHNRLYWYRQTLGQGPEFLTYFQNEAQLEKSRLLSDRFSAERPKGSFSTLEIQRTEQGDSAMYLCASSILGGTDTQYFGPGTRLTVL.

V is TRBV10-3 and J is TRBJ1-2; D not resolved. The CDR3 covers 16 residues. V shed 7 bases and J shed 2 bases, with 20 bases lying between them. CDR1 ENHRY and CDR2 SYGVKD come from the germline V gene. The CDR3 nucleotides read TGTGCCATCAATAGTATCCAAGGAGCGAAAAACTATGGCTACACCTTC. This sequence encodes CAINSIQGAKNYGYTF.

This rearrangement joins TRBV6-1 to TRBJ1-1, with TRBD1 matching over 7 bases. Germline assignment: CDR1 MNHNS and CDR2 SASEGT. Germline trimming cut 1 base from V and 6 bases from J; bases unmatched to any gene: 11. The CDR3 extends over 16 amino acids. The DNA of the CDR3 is TGTGCCAGCAGTGAAGAAACATGGCAGGGGGTACCTGAAGCTTTCTTT. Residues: CASSEETWQGVPEAFF.

In DNA form, the CDR3 reads TGTGCCAGCAGCCCCCCCGGGACTGGATACGAGCAGTACTTC. It codes for CASSPPGTGYEQYF. The J gene is TRBJ2-7, the V gene TRBV7-2; D may be TRBD2 (6 bases). The V end lost 5 bases, the J end lost 4 bases, and 15 bases lay between the germline ends. The germline CDR1 and CDR2 sequences are SGHTA and FQGNSA. The CDR3 contains 14 residues.

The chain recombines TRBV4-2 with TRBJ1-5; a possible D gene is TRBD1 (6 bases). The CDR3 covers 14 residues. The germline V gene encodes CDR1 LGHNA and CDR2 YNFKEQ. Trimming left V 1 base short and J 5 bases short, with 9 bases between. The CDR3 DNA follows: TGTGCCAGCAGCCAAGCAGGGGAGTATCAGCCCCAGCATTTT. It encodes CASSQAGEYQPQHF.

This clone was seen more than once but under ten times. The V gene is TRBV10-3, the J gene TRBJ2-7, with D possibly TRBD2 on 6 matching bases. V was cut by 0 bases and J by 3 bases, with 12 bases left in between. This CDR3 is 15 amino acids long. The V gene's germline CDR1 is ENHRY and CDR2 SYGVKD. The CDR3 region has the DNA TGTGCCATCAGTGAGTCATGGGGAGGTAACTACGAGCAGTACTTC. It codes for CAISESWGGNYEQYF.

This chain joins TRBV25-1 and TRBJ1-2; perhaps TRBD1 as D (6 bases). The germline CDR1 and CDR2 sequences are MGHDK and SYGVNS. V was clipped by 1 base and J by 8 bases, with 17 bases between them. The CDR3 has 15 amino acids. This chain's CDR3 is CASSESPGGARGYTF. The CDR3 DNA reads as TGTGCCAGCAGTGAATCTCCTGGGGGGGCGCGCGGCTACACCTTC.

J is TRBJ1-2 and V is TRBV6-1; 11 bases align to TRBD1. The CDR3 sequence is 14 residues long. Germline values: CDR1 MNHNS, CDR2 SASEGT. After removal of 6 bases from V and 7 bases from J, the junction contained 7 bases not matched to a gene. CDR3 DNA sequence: TGTGCCAGCAGCCAAATTGGACAGGGGGCTGGCTACACCTTC. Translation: CASSQIGQGAGYTF.

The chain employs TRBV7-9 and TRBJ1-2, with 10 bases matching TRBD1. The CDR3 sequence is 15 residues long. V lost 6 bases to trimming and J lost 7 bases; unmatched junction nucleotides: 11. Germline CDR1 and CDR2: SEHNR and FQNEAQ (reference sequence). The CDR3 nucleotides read TGTGCCAGCAGTTCCGACAGGGGGCAAGTAGGTGGCTACACCTTC. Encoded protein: CASSSDRGQVGGYTF.

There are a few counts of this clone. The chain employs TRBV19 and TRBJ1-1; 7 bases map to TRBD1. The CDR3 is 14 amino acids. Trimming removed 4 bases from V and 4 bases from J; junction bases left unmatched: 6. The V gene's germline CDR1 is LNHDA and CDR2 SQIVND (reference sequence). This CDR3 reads CASSKAGGSTEAFF. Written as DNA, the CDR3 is TGTGCCAGTAGTAAGGCAGGGGGGAGCACTGAAGCTTTCTTT.

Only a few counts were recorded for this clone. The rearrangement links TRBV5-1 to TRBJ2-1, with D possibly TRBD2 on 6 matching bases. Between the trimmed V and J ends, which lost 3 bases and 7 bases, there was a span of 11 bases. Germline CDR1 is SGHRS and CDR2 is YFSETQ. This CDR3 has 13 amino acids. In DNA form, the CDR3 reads TGCGCCAGCAGCTCCCCGGCGGGGAATGAGCAGTTCTTC. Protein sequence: CASSSPAGNEQFF.

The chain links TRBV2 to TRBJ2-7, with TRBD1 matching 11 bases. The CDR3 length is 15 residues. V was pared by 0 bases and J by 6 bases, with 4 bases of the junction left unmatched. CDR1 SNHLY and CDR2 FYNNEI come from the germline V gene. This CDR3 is CASSEARTGGPEQYF. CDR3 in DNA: TGTGCCAGCAGTGAAGCTCGGACAGGGGGCCCCGAGCAGTACTTC. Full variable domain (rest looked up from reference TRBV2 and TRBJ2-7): EPEVTQTPSHQVTQMGQEVILRCVPISNHLYFYWYRQILGQKVEFLVSFYNNEISEKSEIFDDQFSVERPDGSNFTLKIRSTKLEDSAMYFCASSEARTGGPEQYFGPGTRLTVT.

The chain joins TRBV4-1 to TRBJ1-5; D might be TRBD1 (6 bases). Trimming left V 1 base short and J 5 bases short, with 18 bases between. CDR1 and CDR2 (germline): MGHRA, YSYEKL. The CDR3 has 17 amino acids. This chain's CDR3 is CASSQAVGGALYQPQHF. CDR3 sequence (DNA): TGCGCCAGCAGCCAAGCGGTTGGGGGGGCTCTCTATCAGCCCCAGCATTTT.

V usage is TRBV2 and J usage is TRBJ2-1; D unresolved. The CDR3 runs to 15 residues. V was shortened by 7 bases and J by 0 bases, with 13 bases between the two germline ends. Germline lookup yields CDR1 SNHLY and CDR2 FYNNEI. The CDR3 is CASTIQKISYNEQFF. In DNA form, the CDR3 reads TGTGCCAGCACGATACAGAAGATCTCCTACAATGAGCAGTTCTTC.

CDR3 nucleotides: TGCAGCGTTGAAACGGGAGGCTCCTACGAGCAGTACTTC. This gives the protein CSVETGGSYEQYF. The chain carries TRBV29-1 and TRBJ2-7; TRBD2 matches 7 bases. This CDR3 has 13 amino acids. The junction had 1 base not matched to a gene; V was cut back by 2 bases and J by 0 bases. CDR1 SQVTM and CDR2 ANQGSEA come from the germline V gene.

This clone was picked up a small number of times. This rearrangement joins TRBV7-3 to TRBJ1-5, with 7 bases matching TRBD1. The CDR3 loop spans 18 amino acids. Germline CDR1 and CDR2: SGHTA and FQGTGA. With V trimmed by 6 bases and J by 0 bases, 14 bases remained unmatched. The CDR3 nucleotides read TGTGCCAGCAGGCGAAGGGACAGAGCAATGAATAGCAATCAGCCCCAGCATTTT. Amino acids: CASRRRDRAMNSNQPQHF. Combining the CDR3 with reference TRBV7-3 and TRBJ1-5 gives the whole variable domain GAGVSQTPSNKVTEKGKYVELRCDPISGHTALYWYRQSLGQGPEFLIYFQGTGAADDSGLPNDRFFAVRPEGSVSTLKIQRTERGDSAVYLCASRRRDRAMNSNQPQHFGDGTRLSIL.

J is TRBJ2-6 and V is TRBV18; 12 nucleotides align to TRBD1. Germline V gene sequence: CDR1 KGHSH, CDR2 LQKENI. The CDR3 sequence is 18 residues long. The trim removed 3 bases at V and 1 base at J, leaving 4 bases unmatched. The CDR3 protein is CASSPPGQGASGANVLTF. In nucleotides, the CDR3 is TGTGCCAGCTCACCGCCGGGACAGGGGGCATCTGGGGCCAACGTCCTGACTTTC.

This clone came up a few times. In nucleotides, the CDR3 is TGCGCCAGCAGCCAACGGGGTCAGGGGTTCAACACTGAAGCTTTCTTT. Protein sequence: CASSQRGQGFNTEAFF. This chain joins TRBV4-1 and TRBJ1-1, with a weak D call TRBD1 (6 bases). Germline V CDR1 and CDR2: MGHRA, YSYEKL. V was cut by 2 bases and J by 2 bases, with 15 bases left in between. The CDR3 runs to 16 residues.

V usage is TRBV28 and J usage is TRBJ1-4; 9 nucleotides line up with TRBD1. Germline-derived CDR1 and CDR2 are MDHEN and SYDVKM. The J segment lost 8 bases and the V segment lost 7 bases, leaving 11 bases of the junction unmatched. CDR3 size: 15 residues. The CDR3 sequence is CASTQPTGGREKLFF. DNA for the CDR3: TGTGCCAGCACCCAACCGACAGGGGGAAGAGAAAAACTGTTTTTT.

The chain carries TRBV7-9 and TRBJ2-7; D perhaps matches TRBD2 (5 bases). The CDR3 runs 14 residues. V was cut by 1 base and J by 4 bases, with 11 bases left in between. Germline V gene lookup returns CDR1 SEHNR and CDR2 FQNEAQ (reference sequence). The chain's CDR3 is CASSLDSGWYEQYF. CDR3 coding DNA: TGTGCCAGCAGCTTAGACTCGGGGTGGTACGAGCAGTACTTC.